The 28 T cell receptor beta chains below all came from one sample that was sequenced in a study of monozygotic twins with inflammatory bowel disease. TCRdb re-called the 5' RACE reads, yielding one record per CDR3 amino acid sequence without DNA. Here the sample table reports about 110,000 distinct CDR3 sequences. Material: blood. Receptors originate from a human donor with ulcerative colitis or Crohn's disease, or a healthy co-twin of an affected twin (not recorded which).

The chain couples TRBV28 to TRBJ2-1; absent DNA, TCRdb's TRBD2 call cannot be checked. The CDR3 loop spans 14 amino acids. Looked up from germline, CDR1 is MDHEN and CDR2 is SYDVKM. CDR3 amino acids: CASSPGGALNEQFF.

The chain carries TRBV20-1 and TRBJ2-1; as DNA is missing, the TRBD1 call by TCRdb cannot be tested. The CDR3 has 16 amino acids. Germline-derived CDR1 and CDR2 are DFQATT and SNEGSKA (reference sequence). The CDR3 loop is CSARGDRGNTYNEQFF.

This sequence joins TRBV7-8 and TRBJ1-5. This CDR3 is 15 amino acids long. Germline CDR1 is SGHVS and CDR2 is FQNEAQ. The CDR3 reads CASSLRGLSNQPQHF.

The chain combines TRBV5-1 with TRBJ2-1; TCRdb calls TRBD2, which cannot be checked without DNA. This CDR3 has 16 residues. CDR1 is SGHRS, CDR2 YFSETQ, per germline. The CDR3 region is CASSFGGEFSYNEQFF.

V gene TRBV24-1 combines with J gene TRBJ1-4; the D gene TCRdb calls, TRBD1, cannot be checked with no DNA. CDR1 and CDR2 (germline): KGHDR, SFDVKD. This CDR3 comprises 16 residues. CDR3 in amino acids: CATSDQSTGDNEKLFF.

The chain recombines TRBV5-1 with TRBJ2-7; the TCRdb call, TRBD2, lacks DNA for checking. This CDR3 contains 15 residues. Germline assignment: CDR1 SGHRS and CDR2 YFSETQ. This CDR3 reads CASSLGLAGDDEQYF.

This rearrangement joins TRBV5-1 to TRBJ1-4; TCRdb outputs TRBD1, but without DNA this stays unchecked. This CDR3 is built from 15 residues. Germline V gives CDR1 SGHRS, CDR2 YFSETQ. The CDR3 sequence is CASSSTGDTNEKLFF.

The V and J genes are TRBV5-1 and TRBJ2-3; TCRdb's D call of TRBD1 is untestable without DNA. The germline V gene encodes CDR1 SGHRS and CDR2 YFSETQ. This CDR3 has 16 amino acids. The CDR3 spells CASSHARDRGTDTQYF. The entire variable domain, with the rest obtained from reference TRBV5-1 and TRBJ2-3, is as follows: KAGVTQTPRYLIKTRGQQVTLSCSPISGHRSVSWYQQTPGQGLQFLFEYFSETQRNKGNFPGRFSGRQFSNSRSEMNVSTLELGDSALYLCASSHARDRGTDTQYFGPGTRLTVL.

The rearrangement uses TRBV7-2 and TRBJ2-2; the D call from TCRdb, TRBD1, cannot be confirmed without DNA. Germline V lookup: CDR1 SGHTA, CDR2 FQGNSA. The CDR3 sequence is 17 residues long. The CDR3 sequence is CASSSMVGGPNTGELFF. Together with reference TRBV7-2 and TRBJ2-2, the CDR3 gives the full variable domain: GAGVSQSPSNKVTEKGKDVELRCDPISGHTALYWYRQSLGQGLEFLIYFQGNSAPDKSGLPSDRFSAERTGGSVSTLTIQRTQQEDSAVYLCASSSMVGGPNTGELFFGEGSRLTVL.

CDR3 in amino acids: CASSLRDRHTEAFF. V gene TRBV5-1 combines with J gene TRBJ1-1; checking the TCRdb D call of TRBD1 is not possible without DNA. The CDR3 consists of 14 residues. In germline, CDR1 is SGHRS, CDR2 YFSETQ.

This chain connects TRBV3-1 to TRBJ2-1. Germline V gene data show CDR1 as LGHDT and CDR2 as YNNKEL (reference sequence). The CDR3 sequence is 14 residues long. This chain's CDR3 is CASSQDLEVNEQFF.

CDR3: CSARAGGQGGEKLFF. This chain connects TRBV20-1 to TRBJ1-4; TCRdb's assignment of TRBD1 cannot be checked, as there is no DNA. The CDR3 is made up of 15 amino acids. The germline V gene encodes CDR1 DFQATT and CDR2 SNEGSKA (reference sequence).

This chain uses TRBV9 with TRBJ2-1; the D call of TRBD2 rests on TCRdb alone, since no DNA is present to check it. Per the germline V gene, CDR1 is SGDLS and CDR2 is YYNGEE. The CDR3 length is 14 residues. The CDR3 reads CASSMDSGSNEQFF.

The V call is TRBV12-3 or TRBV12-4, the J call TRBJ2-3; with no DNA, the TCRdb D assignment of TRBD1 cannot be verified. This CDR3 region has 16 residues. This CDR3 reads CASSLGTGAFTDTQYF.

V and J are TRBV6-1 and TRBJ1-1; the TRBD1 assignment by TCRdb is unverifiable without DNA. CDR3 length: 14 residues. The germline V gene has CDR1 MNHNS and CDR2 SASEGT. Here the CDR3 reads CAGRLGHLNTEAFF.

The genes are TRBV5-1 and TRBJ2-2. This CDR3 has 15 residues. Germline CDR1 and CDR2: SGHRS and YFSETQ. CDR3 sequence: CASSWGQENTGELFF.

J is TRBJ2-1 and V is TRBV7-6; as DNA is missing, the TRBD2 call by TCRdb cannot be tested. This CDR3 comprises 16 residues. The V gene's germline CDR1 is SGHVS and CDR2 FNYEAQ. This CDR3 is CASSSPGSKRVDEQFF.

This chain uses TRBV21-1 with TRBJ1-5; TCRdb names TRBD1, which stays unverified in the absence of DNA. TRBV21-1 is a pseudogene. The CDR3 has 16 amino acids. The chain's CDR3 is CASSARTDGGNQPQHF.

The chain joins TRBV29-1 to TRBJ1-1; TCRdb reports TRBD1, a call that lacks DNA to check it against. Germline V gene sequence: CDR1 SQVTM, CDR2 ANQGSEA. The CDR3 spans 13 residues. CDR3 residues: CSVDRGLNTEAFF.

The chain couples TRBV9 to TRBJ2-1; the D gene TCRdb calls, TRBD1, cannot be checked with no DNA. CDR1 SGDLS and CDR2 YYNGEE come from the germline V gene. The CDR3 extends over 15 amino acids. CDR3: CASSLGGRDRNEQFF.

The genes are TRBV28 and TRBJ1-4. The CDR3 is 13 residues long. Germline V CDR1 and CDR2: MDHEN, SYDVKM. The CDR3 sequence: CASTMGLVEKLFF.

This chain connects TRBV19 to TRBJ2-1; TCRdb's D gene call, TRBD1, goes unchecked for lack of DNA. CDR1 is LNHDA and CDR2 is SQIVND in the germline V gene (reference sequence). This CDR3 has 14 amino acids. The CDR3 spells CASSIDSGGGQQFF.

The chain joins TRBV5-1 to TRBJ2-2; with no DNA, the TCRdb D assignment of TRBD2 cannot be verified. CDR1 is SGHRS and CDR2 is YFSETQ in the germline V gene. This CDR3 has 17 residues. The CDR3 region is CASSLTSGRAGTGELFF.

This chain connects TRBV13 to TRBJ1-5. The V gene's germline CDR1 is PRHDT and CDR2 FYEKMQ (reference sequence). CDR3 length: 14 amino acids. The CDR3 is CASSLGAGNQPQHF.

The J gene is TRBJ2-4, the V gene TRBV20-1; lacking DNA, the TRBD2 call made by TCRdb goes unchecked. Germline lookup yields CDR1 DFQATT and CDR2 SNEGSKA (reference sequence). This CDR3 is 17 amino acids long. The CDR3 loop is CSALKEVRALSKNIQYF.

The chain joins TRBV5-1 to TRBJ2-5. Germline assignment: CDR1 SGHRS and CDR2 YFSETQ. The CDR3 has 14 amino acids. The CDR3: CASSLVPDQETQYF.

The chain's CDR3 is CSVSRTSRDTQYF. V and J are TRBV20-1 and TRBJ2-3. The CDR3 runs to 13 residues. CDR1 and CDR2 from the germline V gene are DFQATT and SNEGSKA (reference sequence).

The chain combines TRBV3-1 with TRBJ1-1. The CDR3 is 15 residues long. CDR1 is LGHDT and CDR2 is YNNKEL in the germline V gene (reference sequence). The CDR3 reads CASSRMIVGNTEAFF.